This entry lists 30 T cell receptor beta chains sequenced from one sample in a study of T-cell memory formation after mild COVID-19. Using its own MiXCR run on the 5' RACE reads, TCRdb lists one record per CDR3 protein. The data hold hundreds of thousands of distinct CDR3 sequences, with approximately 27% observed a single time. Sequencing was performed on PBMCs or a T cell subset sorted from them (not recorded which). The source is an adult woman who had mild COVID-19 (a few samples of this study predate the infection). Cell type and time point are not known.

This clonotype has more than one count but fewer than ten. This sequence joins TRBV29-1 and TRBJ2-5; no reliable D call. The ends were cut back, 7 bases at V and 11 bases at J, with 11 bases in the middle. This CDR3 spans 9 amino acids. Germline V CDR1 and CDR2: SQVTM, ANQGSEA. CDR3 sequence: CSAGRTQYF. The CDR3 DNA reads as TGCAGCGCCGGACGTACTCAGTACTTC.

V and J are TRBV12-3 or TRBV12-4 and TRBJ2-2; 13 positions agree with TRBD2. CDR3 length: 18 amino acids. The J segment lost 7 bases and the V segment lost 2 bases, leaving 10 bases of the junction unmatched. The chain's CDR3 is CASSLWSLAGGKGGELFF. As DNA, the CDR3 is TGTGCCAGCAGTTTATGGTCACTAGCGGGAGGGAAAGGCGGGGAGCTGTTTTTT.

This clonotype was seen a handful of times. The chain couples TRBV4-3 to TRBJ2-3, with a tentative D call TRBD2 (5 bases). CDR1 is LGHNA and CDR2 is YSLEER in the germline V gene. The CDR3 is made up of 15 amino acids. V lost 6 bases, J lost 6 bases, and 19 bases lay in between. The CDR3 spells CASSRRAEQGDTQYF. The CDR3 DNA reads TGCGCCAGCAGTAGGCGGGCGGAACAAGGGGATACGCAGTATTTT.

This clonotype was detected a few times. J is TRBJ2-2 and V is TRBV12-3 or TRBV12-4, with 9 nucleotides matching TRBD1. Trimming removed 5 bases from V and 1 base from J; junction bases left unmatched: 8. This CDR3 region has 17 residues. CDR3 region: CASSAGTGYRNTGELFF. The CDR3 DNA sequence: TGTGCCAGCAGTGCCGGGACAGGGTACCGGAACACCGGGGAGCTGTTTTTT.

This clonotype was counted between two and nine times. V gene TRBV3-1 combines with J gene TRBJ1-3, with no clear D. This CDR3 region has 16 residues. Trimming took off 0 bases at V and 0 bases at J, with 9 bases between the two ends. CDR1 is LGHDT, CDR2 YNNKEL, per germline (reference sequence). DNA for the CDR3: TGTGCCAGCAGCCAAGAGGGGTTGCTCTCTGGAAACACCATATATTTT. Its protein is CASSQEGLLSGNTIYF.

The rearrangement uses TRBV4-1 and TRBJ1-2; tentatively, D is TRBD1 (5 bases). Per germline, CDR1 MGHRA and CDR2 YSYEKL. The CDR3 is made up of 15 amino acids. V was trimmed by 1 base and J by 4 bases, leaving 13 bases between them. The CDR3 region is CASSQAVQAPYGYTF. The DNA for the CDR3 is TGCGCCAGCAGCCAAGCGGTACAGGCACCCTATGGCTACACCTTC.

This clonotype showed up just a few times. This rearrangement joins TRBV18 to TRBJ2-3; D might be TRBD2 (5 bases). Deletions cut 3 bases from V and 5 bases from J, with 12 bases between. CDR3 length: 14 residues. The germline V gene encodes CDR1 KGHSH and CDR2 LQKENI. CDR3 protein: CASSPAGVLDTQYF. CDR3 sequence (DNA): TGTGCCAGCTCACCCGCCGGGGTCTTAGATACGCAGTATTTT.

This clonotype was found once. The V gene is TRBV19, the J gene TRBJ1-5, with D possibly TRBD1 on 6 matching bases. The germline gives CDR1 LNHDA, CDR2 SQIVND (reference sequence). The V and J ends lost 7 bases and 5 bases respectively, with 12 bases between them. The CDR3 has 13 amino acids. The CDR3 DNA reads TGTGCCAGTACGGGACAACTCGATCAGCCCCAGCATTTT. Translated: CASTGQLDQPQHF.

The chain carries TRBV21-1 and TRBJ2-7; the listed D gene, TRBD1, was not tested against the DNA. TRBV21-1 corresponds to a pseudogene. The CDR3 covers 14 residues. This CDR3 is CASSKDRGLGEQYF. The CDR3, as DNA: TGTGCCAGCAGCAAGGACAGGGGGCTGGGCGAGCAGTACTTC.

This clonotype has only a few counts. The rearrangement joins TRBV15 to TRBJ2-7; D is unresolved. The CDR3 runs 16 residues. The ends were cut back, 2 bases at V and 2 bases at J, with 16 bases in the middle. Germline-derived CDR1 and CDR2 are LNHNV and YYDKDF (reference sequence). CDR3 protein: CATSRPPWTATYEQYF. CDR3 sequence (DNA): TGTGCCACCAGCAGACCCCCCTGGACGGCCACCTACGAGCAGTACTTC. Filled out from reference TRBV15 and TRBJ2-7, the complete variable domain reads DAMVIQNPRYQVTQFGKPVTLSCSQTLNHNVMYWYQQKSSQAPKLLFHYYDKDFNNEADTPDNFQSRRPNTSFCFLDIRSPGLGDTAMYLCATSRPPWTATYEQYFGPGTRLTVT.

J is TRBJ2-5 and V is TRBV4-1; D perhaps matches TRBD2 (6 bases). The germline gives CDR1 MGHRA, CDR2 YSYEKL. This CDR3 has 16 amino acids. V shed 2 bases and J shed 1 base, with 14 bases lying between them. DNA for the CDR3: TGCGCCAGCAGCCAAATCGGGGGTGGGGCCCAAGAGACCCAGTACTTC. This encodes CASSQIGGGAQETQYF.

This clonotype was observed a few times. J is TRBJ2-4 and V is TRBV27; D not certain. V was shortened by 9 bases and J by 0 bases, with 6 bases between the two germline ends. CDR3 length: 12 amino acids. The germline V gene has CDR1 MNHEY and CDR2 SMNVEV (reference sequence). In DNA form, the CDR3 reads TGTGCCAGACGTCTAGCCAAAAACATTCAGTACTTC. This sequence encodes CARRLAKNIQYF.

The chain is built from TRBV6-5 and TRBJ2-3; TRBD1 or TRBD2 may be the D gene (6 bases each). CDR1 and CDR2 (germline): MNHEY, SVGAGI. The CDR3 contains 12 residues. V was shortened by 4 bases and J by 10 bases, with 12 bases between the two germline ends. CDR3 sequence reads: CASSLTGGAQYF. CDR3 nucleotide sequence: TGTGCCAGCAGTTTGACAGGCGGGGCGCAGTATTTT.

This chain uses TRBV7-9 with TRBJ1-2; D possibly corresponds to TRBD1 (5 bases). V lost 4 bases to trimming and J lost 5 bases, with 14 bases between them. CDR1 is SEHNR and CDR2 is FQNEAQ in the germline V gene (reference sequence). The CDR3 spans 14 residues. The CDR3 DNA reads TGTGCCAGCAGCTCCGGGGCCGTTTTGTATGGCTACACCTTC. Its translation is CASSSGAVLYGYTF.

The rearrangement uses TRBV20-1 and TRBJ2-7, with D perhaps matching TRBD1 (7 bases). Per the germline V gene, CDR1 is DFQATT and CDR2 is SNEGSKA (reference sequence). The V end was cut by 4 bases, the J end by 4 bases, with 14 bases between. This CDR3 has 13 amino acids. CDR3: CSAKSGGRYEQYF. CDR3 in DNA: TGCAGTGCTAAATCAGGGGGGAGGTACGAGCAGTACTTC.

This chain uses TRBV5-1 with TRBJ1-1; D is unclear. CDR1 and CDR2 from the germline V gene are SGHRS and YFSETQ. The CDR3 sequence is 14 residues long. The V gene lost 2 bases and the J gene lost 2 bases, with 10 bases spanning the gap. The CDR3 here is CASSLFYENTEAFF. The CDR3 nucleotides are TGCGCCAGCAGCTTATTCTATGAAAACACTGAAGCTTTCTTT.

The chain uses TRBV9 and TRBJ1-1; 7 bases align to TRBD1. V shed 4 bases and J 7 bases; nucleotides not matched to a gene: 7. Germline CDR1 reads SGDLS; CDR2 reads YYNGEE. There are 13 residues in the CDR3. The CDR3: CASSQRTGGEAFF. The CDR3 coding sequence is TGTGCCAGCAGCCAACGGACAGGAGGTGAAGCTTTCTTT.

This clonotype was counted at least ten times. This chain joins TRBV7-9 and TRBJ2-7; possible D gene TRBD1, 5 bases. V was cut by 2 bases and J by 3 bases, with 8 bases left in between. CDR1 and CDR2 from the germline V gene are SEHNR and FQNEAQ (reference sequence). The CDR3 consists of 13 residues. CDR3 amino acids: CASSLSQGYEQYF. The CDR3 coding sequence is TGTGCCAGCAGCTTAAGTCAGGGCTACGAGCAGTACTTC.

This clonotype was picked up a small number of times. The genes are TRBV5-1 and TRBJ2-1, with 14 bases matching TRBD2. J lost 2 bases, V lost 4 bases, and 5 bases had no gene match. The CDR3 has 17 residues. Germline CDR1 SGHRS, CDR2 YFSETQ. CDR3 loop: CASSPGTSGGAYNEQFF. The CDR3 DNA follows: TGCGCCAGCAGCCCGGGGACTAGCGGGGGAGCCTACAATGAGCAGTTCTTC. The complete variable domain, with remaining parts taken from reference TRBV5-1 and TRBJ2-1, reads KAGVTQTPRYLIKTRGQQVTLSCSPISGHRSVSWYQQTPGQGLQFLFEYFSETQRNKGNFPGRFSGRQFSNSRSEMNVSTLELGDSALYLCASSPGTSGGAYNEQFFGPGTRLTVL.

CDR3 nucleotide sequence: TGTGCCAGCAGCGTTACAGGTTCAGGGAAGACCCAGTACTTC. Its protein product is CASSVTGSGKTQYF. V usage is TRBV12-3 or TRBV12-4 and J usage is TRBJ2-5; weak D call: TRBD1 (5 bases). CDR3 length equals 14 residues. V shed 6 bases and J shed 6 bases, with 17 bases lying between them.

The chain carries TRBV19 and TRBJ2-1; D unresolved. Per germline, CDR1 LNHDA and CDR2 SQIVND (reference sequence). Trimming removed 3 bases from V and 9 bases from J, with 9 bases in between. CDR3 length: 12 amino acids. CDR3 protein: CASSIPPSEQFF. The CDR3 bases are TGTGCCAGTAGTATCCCCCCCAGTGAGCAGTTCTTC.

The chain combines TRBV20-1 with TRBJ2-3, with 14 bases lining up with TRBD2. J gave up 0 bases and V 6 bases, and 2 bases lay outside the gene matches. Germline CDR1 and CDR2: DFQATT and SNEGSKA (reference sequence). The CDR3 is 15 residues long. The DNA for the CDR3 is TGCAGTGCCGGACTAGCGGGGGGTAGCACAGATACGCAGTATTTT. Its translation: CSAGLAGGSTDTQYF.

The table lists this clonotype with a few counts. The chain has TRBV19 and TRBJ1-2, with D perhaps TRBD1 (5 bases). Deletions cut 8 bases from V and 8 bases from J, with 15 bases between. Per the germline V gene, CDR1 is LNHDA and CDR2 is SQIVND (reference sequence). The CDR3 is made up of 12 amino acids. CDR3 region: CASSPQGAGYTF. CDR3 nucleotides: TGTGCCAGTTCACCTCAGGGCGCCGGCTACACCTTC.

This sequence joins TRBV12-3 or TRBV12-4 and TRBJ2-3; TRBD2 aligns across 7 bases. With 3 bases clipped from V and 4 bases from J, the junction kept 7 bases outside the gene matches. This CDR3 has 15 amino acids. For the CDR3, the DNA is TGTGCCAGCAGTTTCCGGGCTAGCGGCGCAGATACGCAGTATTTT. It translates to CASSFRASGADTQYF.

The V and J genes are TRBV6-6 and TRBJ2-7; 9 nucleotides line up with TRBD2. Germline CDR1 is MNHNY and CDR2 is SVGAGI (reference sequence). V lost 7 bases and J lost 4; bases outside the gene matches: 14. The CDR3 runs 16 residues. The CDR3 here is CASTPGGSGSRYEQYF. CDR3 coding DNA: TGTGCCAGCACCCCAGGAGGTAGCGGGAGTAGATACGAGCAGTACTTC.

A few counts support this clonotype. The chain recombines TRBV5-5 with TRBJ2-1, with 12 bases matching TRBD2. This CDR3 has 15 residues. With V trimmed by 6 bases and J by 3 bases, 4 bases remained unmatched. Germline CDR1 reads SGHKS; CDR2 reads YYEKEE (reference sequence). The CDR3 sequence is CASTLAGGIYNEQFF. The CDR3 nucleotides are TGTGCCAGCACCCTAGCGGGAGGGATCTACAATGAGCAGTTCTTC.

This clonotype was counted a few times. This chain uses TRBV12-3 or TRBV12-4 with TRBJ2-1; either TRBD1 or TRBD2 may supply D (5 bases each). This CDR3 comprises 12 residues. V was trimmed by 6 bases and J by 5 bases, leaving 8 bases between them. The CDR3 is CASSTGHNEQFF. The CDR3 nucleotides read TGTGCCAGCAGCACGGGGCACAATGAGCAGTTCTTC.

The gene calls are TRBV11-2 and TRBJ1-2; D unclear. CDR1 and CDR2 from the germline V gene are SGHAT and FQNNGV. Trimming stripped 5 bases from V and 12 bases from J, with 13 bases between. The CDR3 runs to 11 residues. The CDR3: CASSHLWVNTF. The CDR3 DNA follows: TGTGCCAGCAGCCACTTGTGGGTAAACACCTTC.

The V call is TRBV20-1, the J call TRBJ1-1, with D unclear. CDR1 and CDR2 from the germline V gene are DFQATT and SNEGSKA (reference sequence). This CDR3 is 11 amino acids long. Trimming pared 6 bases from V and 3 bases from J, leaving 8 bases between. The CDR3 is CSATPYTEAFF. The CDR3 nucleotides are TGCAGTGCCACCCCATACACTGAAGCTTTCTTT.

The chain links TRBV20-1 to TRBJ2-1; D uncertain. V lost 5 bases, J lost 3 bases, and 26 bases lay in between. The CDR3 totals 18 residues. Germline V gene sequence: CDR1 DFQATT, CDR2 SNEGSKA (reference sequence). The CDR3 DNA is TGCAGTGCTTCGTTGCTTTTTACCTCGCAGGACCGCTACAATGAGCAGTTCTTC. Protein: CSASLLFTSQDRYNEQFF.